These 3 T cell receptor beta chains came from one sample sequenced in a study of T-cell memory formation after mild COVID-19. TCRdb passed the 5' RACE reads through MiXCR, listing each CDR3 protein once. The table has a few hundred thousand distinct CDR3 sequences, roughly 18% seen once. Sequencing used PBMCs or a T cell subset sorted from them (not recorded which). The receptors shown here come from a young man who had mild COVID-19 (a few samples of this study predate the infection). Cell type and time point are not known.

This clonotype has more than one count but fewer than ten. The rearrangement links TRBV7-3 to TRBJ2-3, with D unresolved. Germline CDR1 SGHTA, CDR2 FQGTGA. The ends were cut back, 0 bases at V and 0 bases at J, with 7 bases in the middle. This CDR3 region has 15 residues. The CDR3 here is CASSLTATSTDTQYF. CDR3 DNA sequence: TGTGCCAGCAGCTTAACTGCTACTAGCACAGATACGCAGTATTTT.

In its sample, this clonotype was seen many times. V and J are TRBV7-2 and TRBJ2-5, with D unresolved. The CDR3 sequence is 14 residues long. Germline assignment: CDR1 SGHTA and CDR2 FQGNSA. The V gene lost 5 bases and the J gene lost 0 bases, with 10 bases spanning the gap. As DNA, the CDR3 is TGTGCCAGCAGCCGAGAGACGTACCAAGAGACCCAGTACTTC. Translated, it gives CASSRETYQETQYF. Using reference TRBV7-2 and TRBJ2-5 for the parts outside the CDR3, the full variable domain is GAGVSQSPSNKVTEKGKDVELRCDPISGHTALYWYRQSLGQGLEFLIYFQGNSAPDKSGLPSDRFSAERTGGSVSTLTIQRTQQEDSAVYLCASSRETYQETQYFGPGTRLLVL.

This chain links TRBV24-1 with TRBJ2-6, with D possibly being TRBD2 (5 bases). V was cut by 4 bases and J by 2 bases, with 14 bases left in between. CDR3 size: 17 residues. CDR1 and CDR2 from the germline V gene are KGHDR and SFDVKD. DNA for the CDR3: TGTGCCACCAGTGACCAAGAGACGGGAACTGGGGCCAACGTCCTGACTTTC. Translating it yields CATSDQETGTGANVLTF.